Listed here is a single T cell receptor beta chain. The data originate from a study of blood T cell repertoires in COVID-19. Study in general: PBMCs, B-cell-depleted T cells, or T cells were the source of the cDNA or gDNA that made up the material.

Trimming shortened V by 1 base and J by 0 bases, and 9 bases separated the two germline ends. CDR3 size: 15 residues. Germline lookup yields CDR1 SGHDN and CDR2 FVKESK. Source study methods: For nucleated cells, counts were estimated from reference gene primer amplification. Libraries were prepared by immunoSEQ multiplex PCR; TCRdb keeps only in-frame clonotypes and omits some of them. V, J and clone size reflect that table, while D and trimming were determined from the DNA. The sample holds around 200,000 clones, 85% to 90% seen once. The sample taken for sequencing was peripheral blood. The V call is TRBV14, the J call TRBJ2-5; D is possibly TRBD2 (5 bases). The source of this sequence is a man in his fifties or sixties who had recovered from COVID-19. Here the CDR3 DNA reads TGTGCCAGCAGCCAAGGAGGGCTATACCAAGAGACCCAGTACTTC. This codes for CASSQGGLYQETQYF.